The 10 T cell receptor beta chains presented below share a single source sample, sequenced in a study of blood T cells in healthy people across ages. It was with a sample-barcoded 5' primer and a J-beta primer mix that a second PCR of roughly 6 to 12 cycles was run. TCRdb re-called the 5' RACE reads through MiXCR, storing one row per CDR3 protein. The table lists 850,000 to 1,300,000 distinct CDR3 sequences, more than 40% of them singletons. Input material: blood. These receptors all come from a woman in her sixties in good health.

This chain connects TRBV25-1 to TRBJ2-1; 9 positions match TRBD2. This CDR3 is built from 16 residues. The V gene end was trimmed by 3 bases and the J gene end by 1 base; junction bases not matched to a gene: 4. Germline CDR1 is MGHDK and CDR2 is SYGVNS. The CDR3, as DNA: TGTGCCAGCAGTGATTTCACTAGCGGGTCCTACAATGAGCAGTTCTTC. It encodes CASSDFTSGSYNEQFF.

In its sample, this clonotype was seen a few times. The chain carries TRBV6-6 and TRBJ2-3; a possible D gene is TRBD2 (6 bases). Trimming shortened V by 6 bases and J by 1 base, and 17 bases separated the two germline ends. Germline V gene sequence: CDR1 MNHNY, CDR2 SVGAGI (reference sequence). The CDR3 sequence is 16 residues long. The CDR3 region has the DNA TGTGCCAGCAGCCCCGGTGGGGAGGACGGCACAGATACGCAGTATTTT. Protein product: CASSPGGEDGTDTQYF.

This chain connects TRBV7-2 to TRBJ2-7; D tentatively fits TRBD1 or TRBD2 (5 bases each). The germline gives CDR1 SGHTA, CDR2 FQGNSA. This CDR3 contains 14 residues. Between the trimmed V and J ends, which lost 5 bases and 6 bases, there was a span of 17 bases. This chain's CDR3 is CASSHQPYGTEQYF. For the CDR3, the DNA is TGTGCCAGCAGCCACCAACCCTACGGGACCGAGCAGTACTTC.

The chain joins TRBV20-1 to TRBJ1-5; 12 nucleotides agree with TRBD1. V lost 1 base, J lost 6 bases, and 4 bases stayed unmatched. The CDR3 is made up of 15 amino acids. CDR1 and CDR2 from the germline V gene are DFQATT and SNEGSKA (reference sequence). CDR3 DNA: TGCAGTGCTAGAGCCGGGACAGGGGGCTTTCAGCCCCAGCATTTT. The encoded protein is CSARAGTGGFQPQHF.

This clonotype was seen a handful of times. V usage is TRBV10-3 and J usage is TRBJ2-5, with 7 bases that match TRBD1. V lost 9 bases and J lost 3; bases outside the gene matches: 13. CDR3 size: 15 residues. CDR1 ENHRY and CDR2 SYGVKD come from the germline V gene. The CDR3 here is CAIDRDRGPKETQYF. The CDR3 DNA reads as TGTGCCATTGACAGGGATCGGGGACCCAAAGAGACCCAGTACTTC.

This clonotype was recorded at least ten times. This rearrangement joins TRBV29-1 to TRBJ2-5; D gene uncertain. The germline V gene has CDR1 SQVTM and CDR2 ANQGSEA. This CDR3 spans 12 amino acids. Deletions cut 7 bases from V and 2 bases from J, with 11 bases between. The CDR3 here is CSAKTQQETQYF. As DNA, the CDR3 is TGCAGCGCTAAGACACAACAAGAGACCCAGTACTTC.

The chain carries TRBV28 and TRBJ2-4, with D hard to call. The J call may be incorrect, as the DNA end agrees better with TRBJ2-7. This CDR3 has 13 amino acids. Germline CDR1 MDHEN, CDR2 SYDVKM. This CDR3 reads CASTTHTAYEQYF. The CDR3 DNA is TGTGCCAGCACGACACATACGGCGTACGAGCAGTACTTC.

This clonotype appeared a few times. The chain combines TRBV5-1 with TRBJ2-7, with TRBD2 identical over 7 bases. Unmatched junction bases numbered 12, after V lost 0 bases and J lost 6 bases. CDR1 is SGHRS, CDR2 YFSETQ, per germline. This CDR3 has 16 amino acids. The DNA of the CDR3 is TGCGCCAGCAGCTTGGACATGCGGGCGGGAGCGGGCGAGCAGTACTTC. Encoded protein: CASSLDMRAGAGEQYF.

This chain connects TRBV12-3 or TRBV12-4 to TRBJ2-4; D not resolved. The V end was cut by 5 bases, the J end by 1 base, with 18 bases between. This CDR3 region has 17 residues. The DNA for the CDR3 is TGTGCCAGCAGTACCGGATCCATCCCCAGGGCCAAAAACATTCAGTACTTC. It translates to CASSTGSIPRAKNIQYF.

The chain combines TRBV11-2 with TRBJ2-7; 10 bases agree with TRBD2. Germline CDR1 reads SGHAT; CDR2 reads FQNNGV. The CDR3 totals 16 residues. V lost 5 bases to trimming and J lost 5 bases; unmatched junction nucleotides: 12. CDR3 amino acids: CASSTNAGLARDEQYF. CDR3 nucleotide sequence: TGTGCCAGCAGCACTAATGCGGGACTAGCGAGAGACGAGCAGTACTTC.